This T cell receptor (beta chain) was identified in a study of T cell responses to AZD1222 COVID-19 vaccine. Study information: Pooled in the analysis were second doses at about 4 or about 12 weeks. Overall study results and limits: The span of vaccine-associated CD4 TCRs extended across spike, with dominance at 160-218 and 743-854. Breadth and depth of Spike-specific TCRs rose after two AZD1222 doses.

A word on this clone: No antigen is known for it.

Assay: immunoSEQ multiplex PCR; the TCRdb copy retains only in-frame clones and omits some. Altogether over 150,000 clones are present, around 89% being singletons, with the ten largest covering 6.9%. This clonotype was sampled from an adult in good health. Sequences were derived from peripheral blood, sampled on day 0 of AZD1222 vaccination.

The CDR3 region has the DNA TGCGCCAGCAGCTTGGTCTGGGACGGGAACACCGGGGAGCTGTTTTTT. This codes for CASSLVWDGNTGELFF. The chain joins TRBV5-1 to TRBJ2-2; either TRBD1 or TRBD2 may supply D (5 bases each). CDR3 length equals 16 residues. V shed 0 bases and J shed 1 base, with 10 bases lying between them. Germline loops: CDR1 SGHRS, CDR2 YFSETQ.